The rows below give T cell receptor beta chains drawn from one sample of a study of PD-L1 blockade in urothelial cancer. Libraries were prepared by immunoSEQ multiplex PCR; TCRdb keeps only in-frame clonotypes and omits some of them. The data show about 88,000 clones, approximately 91% seen once. Sample: PBMCs, taken around atezolizumab (anti-PD-L1) treatment. The receptor source for this set is a man in his 60s with urothelial cancer. Both conserved end residues are part of each CDR3. D genes are given only for firm matches. The listing skips clone size in some rows; elsewhere it reads once, few, many or a size class.

13 | . | . | TRBV6-5 | CASSLRGRHEQYF
15 | . | . | TRBV5-1 | CASSDDPDGNYGYTF
14 | . | TRBD2 | TRBV2 | CASSDGLAGVIQYF
12 | . | . | TRBV11-2 | CASSTRYGLSTF
17 | . | TRBD2 | TRBV27 | CASQGLAGYSSYNEQFF
17 | once | TRBD2 | TRBV30 | CAWRSRGGLAGINEQFF
13 | once | . | TRBV10-3 | CAISQPPGNEQFF
17 | . | TRBD2 | TRBV28 | CASSLTSAWREVREQYF
16 | . | TRBD1 | TRBV4-3 | CASSQTDRVPYNEQFF
13 | . | . | TRBV4-2 | CASSSPRYNEQFF
15 | . | . | TRBV4-2 | CASSQDPQHDNEQFF
17 | . | . | TRBV6-7 | CASSPTDGTMIGNTIYF
15 | once | . | TRBV18 | CASSPPGVTGNTIYF
14 | . | . | TRBV5-1 | CASRAGSTNEKLFF
20 | . | TRBD2 | TRBV6-1 | CASSEAVGTSGGVGIRTQYF
15 | once | TRBD1 | TRBV5-1 | CASSVKQGTAEKLFF
11 | once | . | TRBV29-1 | CSVGSTGELFF
19 | . | TRBD2 | TRBV4-3 | CASSQNGLAGGLAKNIQYF
15 | . | . | TRBV19 | CASSTTIQGRDTQYF
12 | . | TRBD1 | TRBV5-1 | CASSTTGVEQYF
20 | few | . | TRBV13 | CASSLGRFLGSTKGANVLTF
15 | . | TRBD1 | TRBV7-2 | CASSSGPGQYNEQFF
12 | . | . | TRBV6-4 | CASSLAHYEQYF
13 | . | . | TRBV29-1 | CSVGTGTQETQYF
10 | once | . | TRBV5-6 | CASPPLYYTF
15 | . | TRBD1 | TRBV9 | CASSIGQGGFNEQFF
16 | . | TRBD2 | TRBV10-1 | CASSVRTSGSTDTQYF
16 | . | TRBD2 | TRBV10-1 | CASSETSGGEADTQYF
15 | . | . | TRBV28 | CASSPPNHQNTEAFF
14 | . | . | TRBV2 | CASSGAAGRETQYF
14 | . | . | TRBV21-1 | CASSKGDSSYEQYF
13 | . | . | TRBV7-2 | CASSLEYSGEQYF
12 | . | . | TRBV29-1 | CSVGDVGAEAFF
16 | . | . | TRBV19 | CASSPRFEWAKNIQYF
15 | . | . | TRBV7-9 | CASSPPAGTGETQYF